The 27 T cell receptor beta chains below were found in one sample sequenced in a study of cytomegalovirus exposure and HLA in healthy donors listed by TCRdb under 2017. The library was made by the immunoSEQ multiplex PCR assay. A mixture of 60 forward primers for TCR Vbeta segments and 13 reverse primers for TCR Jbeta segments was used in the multiplex PCR. The table was pulled from immuneACCESS by TCRdb, which kept in-frame rearrangements only. Such tables lose some clones; where checked, under half of the loss comes from unresolved V genes, and the rest has no known cause. This sample is represented by 150,000 to 200,000 clones; about three quarters of them were singletons. The ten top clones hold more than 1.4% of the sample. Sequencing input: PBMCs. These receptors were collected from a man between 18 and 35 years old in good health and CMV-seronegative.

The chain has TRBV6-5 and TRBJ2-5; weak D call: TRBD1 (6 bases). The CDR3 consists of 13 residues. Looked up from germline, CDR1 is MNHEY and CDR2 is SVGAGI. With 9 bases removed from V and 2 bases from J, the gap between germline ends came to 13 bases. For the CDR3, the DNA is TGTGCCAGTAGAACAGGGATGCAAGAGACCCAGTACTTC. Its protein is CASRTGMQETQYF.

This clone showed up just once. The genes are TRBV2 and TRBJ2-7; tentatively, D is TRBD1 (6 bases). Looked up from germline, CDR1 is SNHLY and CDR2 is FYNNEI. This CDR3 is 12 amino acids long. V was clipped by 7 bases and J by 9 bases, with 16 bases between them. The CDR3 sequence is CASKVVQGGQYF. DNA for the CDR3: TGTGCCAGCAAGGTCGTACAGGGCGGGCAGTACTTC.

This clone appeared a single time. The chain recombines TRBV7-8 with TRBJ2-7, with 10 bases aligning to TRBD2. CDR1 and CDR2 from the germline V gene are SGHVS and FQNEAQ. After removal of 8 bases from V and 1 base from J, the junction contained 14 bases not matched to a gene. This CDR3 is built from 17 residues. The CDR3 loop is CASRHRGRTSGSYEQYF. The DNA for the CDR3 is TGTGCCAGCCGACACCGCGGTAGGACTAGCGGTTCCTACGAGCAGTACTTC.

V gene TRBV9 combines with J gene TRBJ1-3; tentative D call: TRBD1 (5 bases). CDR3 length: 17 residues. Trimming stripped 4 bases from V and 0 bases from J, with 17 bases between. Per the germline V gene, CDR1 is SGDLS and CDR2 is YYNGEE. The CDR3 coding sequence is TGTGCCAGCAGCCCTCAAGGGACTGTACGCTCTGGAAACACCATATATTTT. Its protein product is CASSPQGTVRSGNTIYF.

The rearrangement joins TRBV7-2 to TRBJ1-4; perhaps TRBD1 as D (6 bases). CDR1 is SGHTA, CDR2 FQGNSA, per germline. Deletions cut 1 base from V and 7 bases from J, with 13 bases between. This CDR3 region has 15 residues. The CDR3 sequence: CASSLGGGAREKLFF. In DNA, the CDR3 is TGTGCCAGCAGCTTAGGCGGGGGGGCCCGTGAAAAACTGTTTTTT.

This clone occurred a few times. The chain is built from TRBV7-3 and TRBJ2-1; 11 bases match TRBD2. The CDR3 has 15 residues. Trimming at V came to 4 bases and at J to 6 bases, leaving 5 bases not matched to a gene. The germline CDR1 and CDR2 sequences are SGHTA and FQGTGA. CDR3 sequence (DNA): TGTGCCAGCAGCTCGGTAGCGGGGGGGCTCAATGAGCAGTTCTTC. Translating it yields CASSSVAGGLNEQFF.

This chain uses TRBV4-2 with TRBJ2-7, with 7 nucleotides matching TRBD1. Germline CDR1 LGHNA, CDR2 YNFKEQ. J gave up 1 base and V 0 bases, and 3 bases lay outside the gene matches. This CDR3 is built from 15 residues. CDR3: CASSQDRQGSYEQYF. Written as DNA, the CDR3 is TGTGCCAGCAGCCAAGACCGACAGGGTTCCTACGAGCAGTACTTC.

This clone was recorded only once. Here the CDR3 reads CASSEYIGLADYNEQFF. DNA for the CDR3: TGTGCCAGCAGTGAATATATTGGACTAGCGGACTACAATGAGCAGTTCTTC. This chain joins TRBV25-1 and TRBJ2-1, with TRBD2 identical over 10 bases. Germline V gene lookup returns CDR1 MGHDK and CDR2 SYGVNS. This CDR3 has 17 amino acids. J gave up 3 bases and V 0 bases, and 5 bases lay outside the gene matches.

As regards this clone: At one of its ends the junction is not consistent with the germline gene, which may arise from a read error. V and J are TRBV7-7 and TRBJ2-1; 10 bases map to TRBD2. The CDR3 contains 14 residues. Germline loops: CDR1 SSHAT, CDR2 FNYEAQ (reference sequence). The CDR3 sequence is CASSSTLSGGEQFF. The CDR3 DNA reads as TGTGCTAGCAGCTCCACCCTTAGCGGGGGGGAGCAGTTCTTC.

This rearrangement joins TRBV6-1 to TRBJ2-7; D is unclear. This CDR3 comprises 13 residues. Trimming took off 4 bases at V and 1 base at J, with 8 bases between the two ends. CDR1 and CDR2 (germline): MNHNS, SASEGT. The CDR3 loop is CASSGAPSYEQYF. DNA of the CDR3: TGTGCCAGCAGTGGGGCCCCTTCCTACGAGCAGTACTTC.

J is TRBJ2-2 and V is TRBV5-6; D is perhaps TRBD2 (7 bases). The CDR3 covers 15 residues. V was pared by 6 bases and J by 2 bases, with 14 bases between. Germline V gene sequence: CDR1 SGHDT, CDR2 YYEEEE. The CDR3 bases are TGTGCCAGCACCCGTGGGGGGGGCAACACCGGGGAGCTGTTTTTT. This sequence encodes CASTRGGGNTGELFF.

The chain combines TRBV5-5 with TRBJ1-2; D possibly corresponds to TRBD1 (5 bases). CDR1 SGHKS and CDR2 YYEKEE come from the germline V gene (reference sequence). The V gene lost 0 bases and the J gene lost 5 bases, with 17 bases spanning the gap. This CDR3 spans 16 amino acids. The CDR3 DNA sequence: TGTGCCAGCAGCTTGGACGGGGGGGGGAACCCTTATGGCTACACCTTC. Translation gives CASSLDGGGNPYGYTF.

The chain couples TRBV5-5 to TRBJ1-2; maybe TRBD1 (6 bases). The CDR3 has 15 residues. Germline V lookup: CDR1 SGHKS, CDR2 YYEKEE (reference sequence). V was cut by 0 bases and J by 8 bases, with 17 bases left in between. This CDR3 is CASSLGHRDNLGYTF. CDR3 DNA sequence: TGTGCCAGCAGCTTGGGGCACCGGGACAATCTAGGCTACACCTTC. The full variable domain, its missing parts supplied by reference TRBV5-5 and TRBJ1-2, is DAGVTQSPTHLIKTRGQQVTLRCSPISGHKSVSWYQQVLGQGPQFIFQYYEKEERGRGNFPDRFSARQFPNYSSELNVNALLLGDSALYLCASSLGHRDNLGYTFGSGTRLTVV.

V is TRBV2 and J is TRBJ2-7, with unresolved D. This CDR3 is 12 amino acids long. V was cut by 6 bases and J by 1 base, with 7 bases left in between. CDR1 and CDR2 (germline): SNHLY, FYNNEI. CDR3 protein: CASRVGSYEQYF. CDR3 DNA sequence: TGTGCCAGCAGAGTCGGGTCCTACGAGCAGTACTTC. Full variable domain (outside the CDR3, taken from reference TRBV2 and TRBJ2-7): EPEVTQTPSHQVTQMGQEVILRCVPISNHLYFYWYRQILGQKVEFLVSFYNNEISEKSEIFDDQFSVERPDGSNFTLKIRSTKLEDSAMYFCASRVGSYEQYFGPGTRLTVT.

The chain joins TRBV7-9 to TRBJ1-1, with unresolved D. The CDR3 sequence is 12 residues long. Looked up from germline, CDR1 is SEHNR and CDR2 is FQNEAQ (reference sequence). V lost 4 bases, J lost 12 bases, and 15 bases lay in between. For the CDR3, the DNA is TGTGCCAGCAGCTCCGGAGATTTGAGAACTTTCTTT. It encodes CASSSGDLRTFF.

This clone is a singleton in its sample. The same CDR3 is also encoded by other DNA sequences in this sample. The chain has TRBV7-9 and TRBJ1-3, with D maybe TRBD1 (5 bases). There are 14 residues in the CDR3. Germline lookup yields CDR1 SEHNR and CDR2 FQNEAQ (reference sequence). V was trimmed by 5 bases and J by 2 bases, leaving 10 bases between them. CDR3 in amino acids: CASSLQGAGNTIYF. The CDR3 DNA follows: TGTGCCAGCAGCCTCCAGGGTGCTGGAAACACCATATATTTT.

In regard to this clone: Additional DNA sequences in this sample encode the identical CDR3. The chain employs TRBV7-2 and TRBJ2-3, with a weak D call TRBD2 (5 bases). V gave up 5 bases and J gave up 0 bases, with 12 bases separating them. Germline V gives CDR1 SGHTA, CDR2 FQGNSA. The CDR3 length is 15 residues. The CDR3 DNA sequence: TGTGCCAGCAGCCCTGACTACCTTAGCACAGATACGCAGTATTTT. This translates into CASSPDYLSTDTQYF.

In DNA, the CDR3 is TGTGCCAGCAGCCCAAGGGCTAGCGCCCCCTCCTACGAGCAGTACTTC. Translation gives CASSPRASAPSYEQYF. V usage is TRBV11-3 and J usage is TRBJ2-7; weak D call: TRBD2 (6 bases). This CDR3 comprises 16 residues. Trimming removed 5 bases at V and 0 bases at J, with 17 bases between. The germline gives CDR1 SGHNT, CDR2 YENEEA. Complete variable domain (other parts from reference TRBV11-3 and TRBJ2-7): EAGVVQSPRYKIIEKKQPVAFWCNPISGHNTLYWYLQNLGQGPELLIRYENEEAVDDSQLPKDRFSAERLKGVDSTLKIQPAELGDSAVYLCASSPRASAPSYEQYFGPGTRLTVT.

This clone is a singleton in its sample. J is TRBJ2-5 and V is TRBV6-1; no firm D call. Looked up from germline, CDR1 is MNHNS and CDR2 is SASEGT. V dropped 4 bases and J dropped 7 bases, with 13 bases sitting between them. The CDR3 length is 13 residues. This chain's CDR3 is CASSATPPGTQYF. CDR3 nucleotides: TGTGCCAGCAGTGCTACCCCTCCGGGGACCCAGTACTTC.

The chain employs TRBV19 and TRBJ2-1; TRBD2 matches 11 bases. The germline V gene has CDR1 LNHDA and CDR2 SQIVND (reference sequence). This CDR3 is 16 amino acids long. V shed 6 bases and J 4 bases; nucleotides not matched to a gene: 8. CDR3 sequence: CASRIMGTSGYNEQFF. CDR3 coding DNA: TGTGCCAGTAGAATTATGGGGACTAGCGGTTACAATGAGCAGTTCTTC.

The chain employs TRBV5-6 and TRBJ1-6; maybe TRBD1 (5 bases). V lost 2 bases, J lost 7 bases, and 10 bases lay in between. This CDR3 region has 14 residues. The germline V gene has CDR1 SGHDT and CDR2 YYEEEE. The DNA for the CDR3 is TGTGCCAGCAGCTTCGAAGGGGCCAATTCACCCCTCCACTTT. Protein: CASSFEGANSPLHF.

The chain combines TRBV5-8 with TRBJ1-2; tentative D call: TRBD1 (5 bases). The CDR3 sequence is 12 residues long. V lost 2 bases, J lost 7 bases, and 9 bases lay in between. Looked up from germline, CDR1 is SGHTS and CDR2 is YDEGEE. The CDR3 sequence is CASSFRVGGYTF. For the CDR3, the DNA is TGTGCCAGCAGCTTCAGGGTTGGTGGCTACACCTTC.

The rearrangement links TRBV19 to TRBJ2-1, with a possible D match to TRBD1 (5 bases). Trimming pared 3 bases from V and 3 bases from J, leaving 12 bases between. The CDR3 contains 15 residues. The germline gives CDR1 LNHDA, CDR2 SQIVND (reference sequence). The chain's CDR3 is CASSITTGDYNEQFF. The DNA for the CDR3 is TGTGCCAGTAGTATTACCACAGGCGACTACAATGAGCAGTTCTTC.

The CDR3 protein is CASSQVADIAYEQYF. As DNA, the CDR3 is TGCGCCAGCAGCCAGGTAGCGGACATAGCCTACGAGCAGTACTTC. The rearrangement joins TRBV4-3 to TRBJ2-7, with D possibly being TRBD2 (6 bases). Germline assignment: CDR1 LGHNA and CDR2 YSLEER. The CDR3 totals 15 residues. V was shortened by 3 bases and J by 2 bases, with 14 bases between the two germline ends.

The chain has TRBV7-9 and TRBJ1-6; tentative D call: TRBD1 (5 bases). The ends were cut back, 6 bases at V and 5 bases at J, with 11 bases in the middle. There are 14 residues in the CDR3. Looked up from germline, CDR1 is SEHNR and CDR2 is FQNEAQ (reference sequence). The CDR3 region is CASRRTLDNSPLHF. CDR3 coding DNA: TGTGCCAGCAGACGGACACTCGATAATTCACCCCTCCACTTT.

The rearrangement links TRBV28 to TRBJ2-5; 9 bases map to TRBD2. The CDR3 has 14 residues. Germline-derived CDR1 and CDR2 are MDHEN and SYDVKM. The J segment lost 7 bases and the V segment lost 5 bases, leaving 8 bases of the junction unmatched. CDR3 sequence (DNA): TGTGCCAGCAGTCGAAGCGGGAGGTTAGGGACCCAGTACTTC. Amino acid sequence: CASSRSGRLGTQYF.

This clone showed up just once. The CDR3 DNA reads TGTGCCAGTAGGGCCGACTCAAACTCTGGAAACACCATATATTTT. This translates into CASRADSNSGNTIYF. The rearrangement uses TRBV19 and TRBJ1-3; unclear D gene. The CDR3 is 15 residues long. The germline V and J ends were trimmed by 6 bases and 0 bases, with 12 bases remaining between them. The V gene's germline CDR1 is LNHDA and CDR2 SQIVND (reference sequence). Looking up the rest from reference TRBV19 and TRBJ1-3 gives the full variable domain: DGGITQSPKYLFRKEGQNVTLSCEQNLNHDAMYWYRQDPGQGLRLIYYSQIVNDFQKGDIAEGYSVSREKKESFPLTVTSAQKNPTAFYLCASRADSNSGNTIYFGEGSWLTVV.